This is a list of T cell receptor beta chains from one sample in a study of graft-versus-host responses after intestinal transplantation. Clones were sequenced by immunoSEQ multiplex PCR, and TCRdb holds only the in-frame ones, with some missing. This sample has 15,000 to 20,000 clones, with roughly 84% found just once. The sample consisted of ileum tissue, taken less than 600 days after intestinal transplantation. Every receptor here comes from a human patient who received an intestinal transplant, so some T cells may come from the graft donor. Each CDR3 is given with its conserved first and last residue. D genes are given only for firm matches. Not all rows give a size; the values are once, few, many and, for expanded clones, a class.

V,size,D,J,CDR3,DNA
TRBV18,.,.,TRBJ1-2,CASSPPQGRDYGYTF,TGTGCCAGCTCACCACCGCAGGGGCGCGACTATGGCTACACCTTC
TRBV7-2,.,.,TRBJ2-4,CASSLNLVESIQYF,TGTGCCAGCAGCTTAAATCTCGTCGAGAGCATTCAGTACTTC
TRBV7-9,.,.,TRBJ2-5,CASPGGALETQYF,TGTGCCAGTCCCGGTGGGGCGCTTGAGACCCAGTACTTC
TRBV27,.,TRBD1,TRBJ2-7,CASSPRQGYATRAYEQYF,TGTGCCAGCAGTCCGCGACAGGGCTATGCAACCCGAGCCTACGAGCAGTACTTC
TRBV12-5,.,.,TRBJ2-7,CASGLLAYEQYF,TGTGCTAGTGGTTTGTTGGCGTACGAGCAGTACTTC
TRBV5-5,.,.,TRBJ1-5,CASSLAGGTSQPQHF,TGTGCCAGCAGCTTGGCCGGGGGTACGAGTCAGCCCCAGCATTTT
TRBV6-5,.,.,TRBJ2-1,CASSYGGVGLDEQFF,TGTGCCAGCAGTTACGGTGGTGTAGGGTTGGATGAGCAGTTCTTC
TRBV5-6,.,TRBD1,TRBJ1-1,CASSSQKGTGLGNTEAFF,TGTGCCAGCAGCTCACAAAAGGGGACAGGGCTTGGGAACACTGAAGCTTTCTTT
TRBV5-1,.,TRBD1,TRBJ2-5,CASSPIRGHETQYF,TGCGCCAGCAGCCCAATCAGGGGGCACGAGACCCAGTACTTC
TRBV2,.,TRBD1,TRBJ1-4,CASNTGTDKLFF,TGTGCCAGCAATACAGGGACAGATAAACTGTTTTTT
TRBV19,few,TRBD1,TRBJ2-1,CASSILGQGDWNEQFF,TGTGCCAGTAGTATACTAGGACAGGGGGATTGGAATGAGCAGTTCTTC
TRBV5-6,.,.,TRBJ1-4,CASSLVIGEKLFF,TGTGCCAGCAGCTTGGTGATTGGAGAAAAACTGTTTTTT
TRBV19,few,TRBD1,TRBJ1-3,CASRSGTGTSGNTIYF,TGTGCCAGTAGATCCGGGACAGGGACCTCTGGAAACACCATATATTTT
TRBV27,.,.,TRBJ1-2,CASSSQGYYGYTF,TGTGCCAGCAGTTCTCAGGGGTACTATGGCTACACCTTC
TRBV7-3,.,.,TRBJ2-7,CASSLNSEQYF,TGTGCCAGCAGCTTAAACTCCGAGCAGTACTTC
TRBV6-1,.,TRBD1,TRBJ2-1,CASNRDRGPINEQFF,TGTGCCAGCAATCGGGACAGGGGTCCGATCAATGAGCAGTTCTTC